The 29 T cell receptor beta chains given below trace back to one sample, sequenced in a study of cytomegalovirus exposure and HLA in healthy donors. The study ran its PCR with 60 Vbeta and 13 Jbeta primers. Here immunoSEQ multiplex PCR was the method, and the copy in TCRdb shows in-frame clones only, minus some. The sample carries some 150,000 clones, over 60% recorded once. Sequencing was done on a sample of PBMCs. These receptors originate from a young woman in good health and CMV-seronegative.

The rearrangement uses TRBV29-1 and TRBJ1-2; 10 bases match TRBD1. CDR1 SQVTM and CDR2 ANQGSEA come from the germline V gene. The CDR3 has 13 residues. J lost 8 bases, V lost 5 bases, and 8 bases had no gene match. The CDR3 reads CSVQGQGKRGYTF. CDR3 sequence (DNA): TGCAGCGTTCAGGGACAGGGGAAGAGGGGCTACACCTTC.

The chain carries TRBV2 and TRBJ1-1, with D tentatively TRBD1 (5 bases). CDR3 length: 15 amino acids. CDR1 is SNHLY and CDR2 is FYNNEI in the germline V gene. V shed 7 bases and J shed 0 bases, with 15 bases lying between them. In DNA form, the CDR3 reads TGTGCCAGCAAACCGCCCGGGGGATTGAACACTGAAGCTTTCTTT. Protein product: CASKPPGGLNTEAFF. The full variable domain, completed using reference TRBV2 and TRBJ1-1, is EPEVTQTPSHQVTQMGQEVILRCVPISNHLYFYWYRQILGQKVEFLVSFYNNEISEKSEIFDDQFSVERPDGSNFTLKIRSTKLEDSAMYFCASKPPGGLNTEAFFGQGTRLTVV.

V and J are TRBV29-1 and TRBJ2-3; 9 bases line up with TRBD2. The trim removed 4 bases at V and 5 bases at J, leaving 7 bases unmatched. The CDR3 has 14 residues. Germline lookup yields CDR1 SQVTM and CDR2 ANQGSEA. The CDR3 region is CSVARGRDVDTQYF. CDR3 bases: TGCAGCGTTGCTCGCGGGAGGGATGTAGATACGCAGTATTTT.

The sample holds a few counts of this clone. This chain links TRBV27 with TRBJ2-7, with D perhaps matching TRBD1 (6 bases). CDR3 length: 13 residues. V was clipped by 5 bases and J by 5 bases, with 13 bases between them. Per germline, CDR1 MNHEY and CDR2 SMNVEV (reference sequence). The CDR3 reads CASSKQGPDEQYF. CDR3 nucleotide sequence: TGTGCCAGCAGTAAACAGGGCCCGGACGAGCAGTACTTC.

The chain employs TRBV28 and TRBJ1-2; possible D gene TRBD1, 5 bases. Germline-derived CDR1 and CDR2 are MDHEN and SYDVKM. The CDR3 runs to 13 residues. The germline V and J ends were trimmed by 8 bases and 0 bases, with 10 bases remaining between them. Here the CDR3 DNA reads TGTGCCAGCCGACAGCTCCCTAACTATGGCTACACCTTC. Its translation: CASRQLPNYGYTF.

The genes are TRBV9 and TRBJ1-2; D is uncertain. Germline lookup yields CDR1 SGDLS and CDR2 YYNGEE. The CDR3 consists of 15 residues. Between the trimmed V and J ends, which lost 0 bases and 7 bases, there was a span of 16 bases. The CDR3 loop is CASSVEEVRSIGYTF. The CDR3 coding sequence is TGTGCCAGCAGCGTAGAAGAGGTCAGATCTATTGGCTACACCTTC.

The chain links TRBV6-5 to TRBJ2-5; TRBD1 is a possible D gene (6 bases). V was cut by 8 bases and J by 5 bases, with 12 bases left in between. This CDR3 is built from 12 residues. Per the germline V gene, CDR1 is MNHEY and CDR2 is SVGAGI. CDR3: CASGGPGETQYF. As DNA, the CDR3 is TGTGCCAGCGGGGGCCCCGGCGAGACCCAGTACTTC.

The gene calls are TRBV7-9 and TRBJ2-5; the D is unclear. V shed 3 bases and J shed 3 bases, with 11 bases lying between them. Per germline, CDR1 SEHNR and CDR2 FQNEAQ (reference sequence). This CDR3 has 14 residues. CDR3 sequence: CASSLSPLKETQYF. The CDR3 region has the DNA TGTGCCAGCAGCTTGAGCCCCTTAAAAGAGACCCAGTACTTC.

This clone has just one count. The chain recombines TRBV6-5 with TRBJ1-5; possible D gene TRBD1, 6 bases. V lost 2 bases, J lost 5 bases, and 10 bases lay in between. Germline CDR1 and CDR2: MNHEY and SVGAGI. CDR3 length equals 14 residues. CDR3 nucleotide sequence: TGTGCCAGCAGTTACCGGGACACCCATCAGCCCCAGCATTTT. Its translation: CASSYRDTHQPQHF.

This rearrangement joins TRBV11-2 to TRBJ2-5; a weak D match, TRBD1 (6 bases). Germline CDR1 reads SGHAT; CDR2 reads FQNNGV. V lost 4 bases and J lost 1, with 16 bases in between. This CDR3 is built from 16 residues. CDR3 bases: TGTGCCAGCAGCTCGCCCTTCCGGACAGCCCAAGAGACCCAGTACTTC. Amino acid sequence: CASSSPFRTAQETQYF.

This clone was observed a few times. The genes are TRBV29-1 and TRBJ2-3; TRBD1 matches at 9 bases. The germline gives CDR1 SQVTM, CDR2 ANQGSEA. Germline trimming cut 8 bases from V and 0 bases from J; bases unmatched to any gene: 12. This CDR3 region has 16 residues. For the CDR3, the DNA is TGCAGCCCAGTCCTCCGGGACAGGGCCAGCACAGATACGCAGTATTTT. Translated: CSPVLRDRASTDTQYF.

J is TRBJ1-5 and V is TRBV5-1; weak D call: TRBD1 (5 bases). V dropped 4 bases and J dropped 2 bases, with 19 bases sitting between them. Germline V gives CDR1 SGHRS, CDR2 YFSETQ. The CDR3 spans 17 residues. The CDR3 DNA sequence: TGCGCCAGCAGCCCAGATCCCCAGGGCAGGGGCAATCAGCCCCAGCATTTT. This gives the protein CASSPDPQGRGNQPQHF.

V and J are TRBV5-1 and TRBJ2-1; D is possibly TRBD2 (6 bases). V was trimmed by 2 bases and J by 5 bases, leaving 14 bases between them. Germline CDR1 reads SGHRS; CDR2 reads YFSETQ. This CDR3 region has 15 residues. The CDR3 DNA sequence: TGCGCCAGCAGCTTAGGGCCGGGACTCAACAATGAGCAGTTCTTC. Translating gives CASSLGPGLNNEQFF.

The chain combines TRBV25-1 with TRBJ2-1; 7 bases line up with TRBD2. The ends lost 6 bases at V and 7 bases at J; junction bases unmatched: 6. In germline, CDR1 is MGHDK, CDR2 SYGVNS. This CDR3 has 13 amino acids. The CDR3 loop is CASSGFSGNEQFF. CDR3 nucleotides: TGTGCCAGCAGCGGTTTTAGCGGGAATGAGCAGTTCTTC. Supplemented by reference TRBV25-1 and TRBJ2-1, the full variable domain reads EADIYQTPRYLVIGTGKKITLECSQTMGHDKMYWYQQDPGMELHLIHYSYGVNSTEKGDLSSESTVSRIRTEHFPLTLESARPSHTSQYLCASSGFSGNEQFFGPGTRLTVL.

The J gene is TRBJ2-3, the V gene TRBV5-5, with 8 positions matching TRBD2. The CDR3 length is 14 residues. The trim removed 4 bases at V and 1 base at J, leaving 2 bases unmatched. The V gene's germline CDR1 is SGHKS and CDR2 YYEKEE (reference sequence). CDR3 region: CASSARGGTDTQYF. In nucleotides, the CDR3 is TGTGCCAGCAGCGCGCGGGGGGGCACAGATACGCAGTATTTT.

This chain links TRBV9 with TRBJ1-2, with 7 nucleotides matching TRBD1. Germline trimming cut 0 bases from V and 4 bases from J; bases unmatched to any gene: 9. CDR3 length: 16 amino acids. Germline V gene data show CDR1 as SGDLS and CDR2 as YYNGEE. The CDR3 region is CASSVVLGQPSYGYTF. The CDR3 bases are TGTGCCAGCAGCGTAGTTCTGGGACAGCCCTCCTATGGCTACACCTTC. Supplemented by reference TRBV9 and TRBJ1-2, the full variable domain reads DSGVTQTPKHLITATGQRVTLRCSPRSGDLSVYWYQQSLDQGLQFLIQYYNGEERAKGNILERFSAQQFPDLHSELNLSSLELGDSALYFCASSVVLGQPSYGYTFGSGTRLTVV.

The J gene is TRBJ1-4, the V gene TRBV5-1, with TRBD1 as a possible D gene (5 bases). The V gene's germline CDR1 is SGHRS and CDR2 YFSETQ. V lost 4 bases and J 10 bases, leaving 23 bases between the germline ends. CDR3 size: 16 residues. The CDR3 region is CASSEGLRTEKRKLFF. CDR3 coding DNA: TGCGCCAGCAGCGAGGGACTGCGGACTGAAAAGCGAAAACTGTTTTTT. The whole variable domain, filled in from reference TRBV5-1 and TRBJ1-4, reads KAGVTQTPRYLIKTRGQQVTLSCSPISGHRSVSWYQQTPGQGLQFLFEYFSETQRNKGNFPGRFSGRQFSNSRSEMNVSTLELGDSALYLCASSEGLRTEKRKLFFGSGTQLSVL.

The V call is TRBV4-2, the J call TRBJ2-2; 13 bases are a match to TRBD2. The CDR3 loop spans 17 amino acids. With 3 bases clipped from V and 6 bases from J, the junction kept 7 bases outside the gene matches. Per the germline V gene, CDR1 is LGHNA and CDR2 is YNFKEQ. CDR3 nucleotide sequence: TGTGCCAGCAGCCAGAGGACTAGCGGGAGTGGTGCCGGGGAGCTGTTTTTT. This codes for CASSQRTSGSGAGELFF.

Remarks on this clone: This sample also contains other DNA sequences that code for the same CDR3. This sequence joins TRBV4-3 and TRBJ2-7, with 9 bases matching TRBD2. V lost 1 base to trimming and J lost 4 bases; unmatched junction nucleotides: 5. The germline V gene has CDR1 LGHNA and CDR2 YSLEER. This CDR3 is 15 amino acids long. The CDR3 region has the DNA TGCGCCAGCAGCCAAGGACTAGCGGCGATGTACGAGCAGTACTTC. This sequence encodes CASSQGLAAMYEQYF.

This clone turned up a few times. The chain uses TRBV4-3 and TRBJ2-5, with D perhaps matching TRBD1 (6 bases). The J call could be wrong; TRBJ2-7 is a better fit for the DNA end. The V gene's germline CDR1 is LGHNA and CDR2 YSLEER. The CDR3 contains 16 residues. The CDR3 nucleotides read TGCGCCAGCAGCCAAGAAGTCCTCGACAGGTCCTACGAGCAGTACTTC. Translation gives CASSQEVLDRSYEQYF.

This chain joins TRBV5-1 and TRBJ1-6; 8 nucleotides align to TRBD1. Trimming took 4 bases from V and 7 from J; bases not matched to a gene: 7. The CDR3 is 15 amino acids. CDR1 and CDR2 (germline): SGHRS, YFSETQ. The CDR3 loop reads CASSITRQGNSPLHF. As DNA, the CDR3 is TGCGCCAGCAGCATTACGCGACAGGGGAATTCACCCCTCCACTTT.

The chain is built from TRBV4-3 and TRBJ1-3; unclear D gene. Germline CDR1 LGHNA, CDR2 YSLEER. The V end lost 6 bases, the J end lost 0 bases, and 6 bases lay between the germline ends. The CDR3 extends over 13 amino acids. The CDR3 sequence: CASSPSSGNTIYF. Here the CDR3 DNA reads TGCGCCAGCAGTCCTAGCTCTGGAAACACCATATATTTT.

The chain combines TRBV7-2 with TRBJ2-1, with D maybe TRBD2 (6 bases). This CDR3 is 16 amino acids long. CDR1 is SGHTA and CDR2 is FQGNSA in the germline V gene. V lost 5 bases, J lost 2 bases, and 16 bases lay in between. This chain's CDR3 is CASSKIGLPPYNEQFF. The DNA of the CDR3 is TGTGCCAGCAGCAAAATTGGACTACCCCCCTACAATGAGCAGTTCTTC.

This clone was counted only a few times. The gene calls are TRBV6-1 and TRBJ2-6, with D tentatively TRBD1 (7 bases). CDR1 is MNHNS and CDR2 is SASEGT in the germline V gene. The CDR3 extends over 19 amino acids. V lost 1 base and J 1 base, leaving 17 bases between the germline ends. CDR3 nucleotide sequence: TGTGCCAGCAGTGAAGGCGGCGGGACAGAATTTTCTGGGGCCAACGTCCTGACTTTC. Translation gives CASSEGGGTEFSGANVLTF.

This sequence joins TRBV15 and TRBJ2-7; TRBD2 might be the D (6 bases). There are 17 residues in the CDR3. V lost 4 bases and J lost 5, with 24 bases in between. In germline, CDR1 is LNHNV, CDR2 YYDKDF (reference sequence). DNA of the CDR3: TGTGCCACCAGCAAATCTACCGGGACTGGGGGACGAGACGAGCAGTACTTC. Amino acids: CATSKSTGTGGRDEQYF.

To note about this clone: Other DNA sequences in this sample translate to the same CDR3. V gene TRBV30 combines with J gene TRBJ2-7, with 8 bases aligning to TRBD2. J lost 6 bases, V lost 7 bases, and 14 bases had no gene match. Germline V gene lookup returns CDR1 GTSNPN and CDR2 SVGIG (reference sequence). The CDR3 has 14 residues. CDR3 in DNA: TGTGCCTCAATGGAAGGGACTAGGGTAACCGAGCAGTACTTC. It codes for CASMEGTRVTEQYF.

The chain links TRBV7-9 to TRBJ2-5; 7 nucleotides agree with TRBD1. V gave up 4 bases and J gave up 4 bases; unmatched junction bases: 6. This CDR3 comprises 14 residues. Germline CDR1 reads SEHNR; CDR2 reads FQNEAQ (reference sequence). CDR3 sequence: CASSSGQSLETQYF. The CDR3 bases are TGTGCCAGCAGCTCGGGACAGAGCTTAGAGACCCAGTACTTC.

The chain recombines TRBV6-1 with TRBJ1-2; the match to TRBD1 covers 8 bases. Germline-derived CDR1 and CDR2 are MNHNS and SASEGT. This CDR3 is 14 amino acids long. Trimming removed 10 bases from V and 0 bases from J; junction bases left unmatched: 7. The CDR3 here is CATQGAISNYGYTF. The CDR3 DNA reads TGTGCCACGCAGGGGGCAATTTCTAACTATGGCTACACCTTC.

The chain combines TRBV4-1 with TRBJ2-5; 7 bases are a match to TRBD1. This CDR3 spans 15 amino acids. J was trimmed by 2 bases and V by 5 bases; bases with no gene match: 8. Germline V gene lookup returns CDR1 MGHRA and CDR2 YSYEKL. This chain's CDR3 is CASSAEGAIQETQYF. As DNA, the CDR3 is TGCGCCAGCAGCGCCGAGGGGGCGATACAAGAGACCCAGTACTTC.